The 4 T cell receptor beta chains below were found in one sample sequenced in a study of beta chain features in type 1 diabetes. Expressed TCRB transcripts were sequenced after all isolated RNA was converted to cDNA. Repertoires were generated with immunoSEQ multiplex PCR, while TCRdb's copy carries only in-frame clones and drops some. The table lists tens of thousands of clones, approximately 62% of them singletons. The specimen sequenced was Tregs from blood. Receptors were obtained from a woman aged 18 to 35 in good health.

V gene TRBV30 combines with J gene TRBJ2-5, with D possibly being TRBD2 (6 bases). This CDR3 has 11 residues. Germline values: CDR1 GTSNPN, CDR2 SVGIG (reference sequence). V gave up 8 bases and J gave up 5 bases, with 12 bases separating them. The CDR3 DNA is TGTGCCGCGAGGGAGGAGGAGACCCAGTACTTC. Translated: CAAREEETQYF.

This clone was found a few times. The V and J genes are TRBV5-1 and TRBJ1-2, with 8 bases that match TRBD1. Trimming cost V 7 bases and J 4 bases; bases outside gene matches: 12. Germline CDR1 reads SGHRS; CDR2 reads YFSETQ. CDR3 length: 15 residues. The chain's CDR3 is CASAGGTGLSYGYTF. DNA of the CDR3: TGCGCCAGCGCAGGGGGGACAGGCCTCTCCTATGGCTACACCTTC.

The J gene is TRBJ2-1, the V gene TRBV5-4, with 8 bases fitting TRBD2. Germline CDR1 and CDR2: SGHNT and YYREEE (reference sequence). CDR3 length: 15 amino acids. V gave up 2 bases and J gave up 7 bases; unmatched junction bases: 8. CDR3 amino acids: CASSLIGTRNNEQFF. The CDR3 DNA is TGTGCCAGCAGCTTAATCGGGACTAGAAATAATGAGCAGTTCTTC.

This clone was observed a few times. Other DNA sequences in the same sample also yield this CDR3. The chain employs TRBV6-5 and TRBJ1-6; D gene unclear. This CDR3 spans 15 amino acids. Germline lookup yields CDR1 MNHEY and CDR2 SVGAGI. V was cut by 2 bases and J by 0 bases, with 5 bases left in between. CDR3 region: CASSYRSSYNSPLHF. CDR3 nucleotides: TGTGCCAGCAGTTACCGGAGCTCCTATAATTCACCCCTCCACTTT.